This T cell receptor (beta chain) was observed in a study of OX40 agonist ivuxolimab in advanced cancers. Overall study context: Participants, 82.7% male, averaged approximately 65 years of age, ranging from roughly 20 to 85. Whole-study results and caveats: Some of the lowest clonal expansion was seen in partial responders at 0.1-3.0 mg/kg.

With regard to this clone: Its cognate antigen is unknown.

V shed 1 base and J shed 6 bases, with 10 bases lying between them. The CDR3 has 14 amino acids. From germline, CDR1 is MNHNS and CDR2 SASEGT. Prior autoimmune disease or systemic immunosuppression barred patients. TCRdb's table, derived via immunoSEQ multiplex PCR, lists solely in-frame clones and lacks some. In the table there are around 16,000 clones, about 86% of which are singletons. The genes are TRBV6-1 and TRBJ2-4; D remains ambiguous. Material: CD4+ or CD8+ T cells sorted from blood, obtained in a trial of the OX40 agonist ivuxolimab. The receptor comes from an adult with an advanced solid tumor such as melanoma, head and neck, liver or kidney cancer. The CDR3 protein is CASSEENGGNIQYF. The CDR3 nucleotides are TGTGCCAGCAGTGAAGAAAACGGCGGAAACATTCAGTACTTC.